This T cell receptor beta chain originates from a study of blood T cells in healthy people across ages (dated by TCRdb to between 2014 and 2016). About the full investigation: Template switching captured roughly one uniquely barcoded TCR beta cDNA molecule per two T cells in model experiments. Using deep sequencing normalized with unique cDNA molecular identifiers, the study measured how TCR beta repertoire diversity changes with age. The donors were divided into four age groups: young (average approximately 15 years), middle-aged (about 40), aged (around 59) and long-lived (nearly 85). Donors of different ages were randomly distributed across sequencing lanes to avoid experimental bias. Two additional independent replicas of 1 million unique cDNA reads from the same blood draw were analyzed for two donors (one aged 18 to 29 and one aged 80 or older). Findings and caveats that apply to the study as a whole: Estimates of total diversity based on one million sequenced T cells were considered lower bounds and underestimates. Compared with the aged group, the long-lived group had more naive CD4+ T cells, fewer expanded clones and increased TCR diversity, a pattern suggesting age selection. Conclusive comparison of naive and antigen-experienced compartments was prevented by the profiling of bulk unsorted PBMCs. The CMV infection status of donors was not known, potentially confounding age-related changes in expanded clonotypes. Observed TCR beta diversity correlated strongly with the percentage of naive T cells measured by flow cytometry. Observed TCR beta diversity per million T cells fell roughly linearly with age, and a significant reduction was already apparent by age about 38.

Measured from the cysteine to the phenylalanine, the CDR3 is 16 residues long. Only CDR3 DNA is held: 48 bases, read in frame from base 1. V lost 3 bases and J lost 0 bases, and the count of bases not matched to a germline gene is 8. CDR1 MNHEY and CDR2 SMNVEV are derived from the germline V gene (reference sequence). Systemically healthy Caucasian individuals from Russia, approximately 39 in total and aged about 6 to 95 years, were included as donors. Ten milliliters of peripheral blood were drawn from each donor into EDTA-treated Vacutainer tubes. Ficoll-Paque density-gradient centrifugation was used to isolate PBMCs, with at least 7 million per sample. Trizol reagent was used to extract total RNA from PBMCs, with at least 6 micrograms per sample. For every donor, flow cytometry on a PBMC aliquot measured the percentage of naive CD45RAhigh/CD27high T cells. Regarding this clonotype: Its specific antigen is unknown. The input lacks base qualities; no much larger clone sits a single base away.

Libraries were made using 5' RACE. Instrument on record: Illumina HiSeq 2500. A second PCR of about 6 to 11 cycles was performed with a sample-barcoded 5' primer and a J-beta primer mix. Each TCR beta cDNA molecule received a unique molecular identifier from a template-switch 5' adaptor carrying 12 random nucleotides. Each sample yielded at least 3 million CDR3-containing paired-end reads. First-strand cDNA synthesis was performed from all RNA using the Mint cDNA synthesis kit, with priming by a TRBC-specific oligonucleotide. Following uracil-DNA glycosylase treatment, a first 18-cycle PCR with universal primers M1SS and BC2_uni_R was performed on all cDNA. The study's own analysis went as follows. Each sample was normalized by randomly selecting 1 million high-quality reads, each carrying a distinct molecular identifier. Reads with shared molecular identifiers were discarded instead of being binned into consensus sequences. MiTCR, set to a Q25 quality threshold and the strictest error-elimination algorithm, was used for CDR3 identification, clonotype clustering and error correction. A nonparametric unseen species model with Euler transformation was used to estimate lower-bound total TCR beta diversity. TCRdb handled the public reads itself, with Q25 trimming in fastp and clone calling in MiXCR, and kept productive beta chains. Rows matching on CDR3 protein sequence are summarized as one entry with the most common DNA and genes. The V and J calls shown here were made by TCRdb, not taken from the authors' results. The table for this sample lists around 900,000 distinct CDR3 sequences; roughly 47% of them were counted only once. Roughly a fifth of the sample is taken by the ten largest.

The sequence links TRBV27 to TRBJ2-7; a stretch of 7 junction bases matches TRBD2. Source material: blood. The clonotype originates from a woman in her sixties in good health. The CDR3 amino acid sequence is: CASSFSGGVISYEQYF. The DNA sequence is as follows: TGTGCCAGCAGTTTCTCGGGAGGTGTGATCTCCTACGAGCAGTACTTC.